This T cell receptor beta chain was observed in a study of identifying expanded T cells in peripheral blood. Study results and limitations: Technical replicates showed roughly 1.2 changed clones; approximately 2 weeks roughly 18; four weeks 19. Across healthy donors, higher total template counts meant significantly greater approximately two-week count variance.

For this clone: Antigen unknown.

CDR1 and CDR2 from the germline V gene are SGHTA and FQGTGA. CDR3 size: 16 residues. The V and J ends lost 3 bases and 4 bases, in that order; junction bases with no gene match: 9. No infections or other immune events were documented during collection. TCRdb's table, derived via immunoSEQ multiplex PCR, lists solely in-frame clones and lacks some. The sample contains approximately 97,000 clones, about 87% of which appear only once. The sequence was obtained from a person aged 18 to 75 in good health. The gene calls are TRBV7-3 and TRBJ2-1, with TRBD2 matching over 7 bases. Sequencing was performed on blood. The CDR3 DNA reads TGTGCCAGCAGCTTCGCTAGCGGAAGCTCTTACAATGAGCAGTTCTTC. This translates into CASSFASGSSYNEQFF.